This record concerns one T cell receptor (beta chain) sequence. The antigen is unknown. This CDR3 has 17 amino acids. The sample is drawn from a study of cytomegalovirus exposure and HLA in healthy donors. Profiled with immunoSEQ multiplex PCR; TCRdb holds only in-frame clones, not every one. The sample consists of 75,000 to 95,000 clones, 96% of them appearing once. General study findings and limits: For most TCR sequences rarity was the rule, although some public TCRs occurred in many donors. The study put about 180 TCR beta chains on its list as cytomegalovirus-associated.

Sequencing input: PBMCs. The source is a man between 18 and 29 years old in good health and CMV-seronegative. This chain connects TRBV21-1 to TRBJ2-2; TRBD1 was called by the table and not checked on the DNA. TRBV21-1 is recorded as a pseudogene. CDR3 coding DNA: TGTGCCAGCAGCAACCCTTGCAGGGGGCATAACACCGGGGAGCTGTTTTTT. Its protein is CASSNPCRGHNTGELFF.